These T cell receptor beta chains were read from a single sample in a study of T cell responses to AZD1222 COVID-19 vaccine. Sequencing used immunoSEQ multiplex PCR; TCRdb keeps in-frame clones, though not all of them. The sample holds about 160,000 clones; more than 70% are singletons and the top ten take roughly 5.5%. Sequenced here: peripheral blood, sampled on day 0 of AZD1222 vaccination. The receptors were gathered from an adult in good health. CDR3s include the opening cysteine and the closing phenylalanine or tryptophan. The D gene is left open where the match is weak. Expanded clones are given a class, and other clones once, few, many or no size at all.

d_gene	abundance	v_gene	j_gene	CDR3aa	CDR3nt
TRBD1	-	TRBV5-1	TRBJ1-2	CASSLGQGVVRPYGYTF	TGCGCCAGCAGCTTGGGACAGGGGGTCGTCCGTCCCTATGGCTACACCTTC
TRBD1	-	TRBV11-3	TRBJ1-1	CASSLGGGAAVNTEAFF	TGTGCCAGCAGCTTAGGAGGGGGCGCAGCAGTGAACACTGAAGCTTTCTTT
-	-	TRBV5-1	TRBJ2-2	CASSLRDPPNTGELFF	TGCGCCAGCAGCTTGAGAGACCCACCGAACACCGGGGAGCTGTTTTTT
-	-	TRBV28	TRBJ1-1	CASPPSGMNTEAFF	TGTGCCAGCCCCCCCTCAGGCATGAACACTGAAGCTTTCTTT
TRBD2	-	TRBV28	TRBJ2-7	CASSFVPSGPFGEQYF	TGTGCCAGCAGTTTCGTCCCTAGCGGGCCCTTCGGCGAGCAGTACTTC
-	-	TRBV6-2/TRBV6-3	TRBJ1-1	CASSPQEAEAFF	TGTGCCAGCAGCCCCCAGGAGGCTGAAGCTTTCTTT
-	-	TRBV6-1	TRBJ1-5	CASSESGWGQPQHF	TGTGCCAGCAGTGAGAGTGGGTGGGGGCAGCCCCAGCATTTT
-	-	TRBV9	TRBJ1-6	CASSVREDRGTPLHF	TGTGCCAGCAGCGTCAGAGAGGACCGCGGCACACCCCTCCACTTT
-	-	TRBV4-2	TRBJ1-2	CASSQDQTELGYTF	TGTGCCAGCAGCCAAGATCAGACCGAGCTGGGCTACACCTTC
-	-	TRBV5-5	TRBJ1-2	CASSEGRNYGYTF	TGTGCCAGCAGCGAGGGACGGAATTATGGCTACACCTTC
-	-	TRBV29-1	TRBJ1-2	CSVEDLGLSLYGYTF	TGCAGCGTTGAAGATCTCGGACTTTCCTTATATGGCTACACCTTC
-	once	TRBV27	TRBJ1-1	CASQLQGGPTNTEAFF	TGTGCCAGCCAACTACAGGGAGGGCCTACCAACACTGAAGCTTTCTTT
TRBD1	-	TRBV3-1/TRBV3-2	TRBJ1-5	CASSLGTGEQPQHF	TGTGCCAGCAGCCTTGGGACAGGGGAACAGCCCCAGCATTTT
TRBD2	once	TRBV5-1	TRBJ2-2	CASSPGTSGRKTGELFF	TGCGCCAGCAGCCCCGGGACTAGCGGGAGAAAGACCGGGGAGCTGTTTTTT
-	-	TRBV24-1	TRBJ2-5	CATTDLLGETQYF	TGTGCCACAACTGATCTTTTGGGAGAGACCCAGTACTTC
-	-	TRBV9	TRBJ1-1	CASSATEAFF	TGTGCCAGCAGCGCCACTGAAGCTTTCTTT
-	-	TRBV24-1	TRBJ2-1	CATTTDSYNEQFF	TGTGCCACCACCACGGACAGTTACAATGAGCAGTTCTTC